The 15 T cell receptor beta chains given below trace back to one sample, sequenced in a study of shared T cell receptors in the human thymus. Using immunoSEQ multiplex PCR, the repertoire was profiled, and TCRdb retains in-frame clones only, with some absent. Counted here are about 380,000 clones, more than 85% occurring once; the ten biggest clones make up 0.02%. Sequencing was done on a sample of thymocytes. These receptors all stem from a human donor.

This clone was found a few times. The chain employs TRBV5-1 and TRBJ1-2; 7 bases match TRBD1. This CDR3 has 17 residues. After removal of 0 bases from V and 2 bases from J, the junction contained 10 bases not matched to a gene. The germline CDR1 and CDR2 sequences are SGHRS and YFSETQ. CDR3 nucleotides: TGCGCCAGCAGCTTGGTAGGTGGTACAGGGGCCAACTATGGCTACACCTTC. As protein: CASSLVGGTGANYGYTF.

This chain joins TRBV29-1 and TRBJ1-4; 7 bases agree with TRBD1. The CDR3 spans 15 residues. Germline CDR1 SQVTM, CDR2 ANQGSEA. V shed 0 bases and J 4 bases; nucleotides not matched to a gene: 5. The CDR3 spells CSVEDRGQLNEKLFF. CDR3 coding DNA: TGCAGCGTTGAAGATCGGGGACAGCTTAATGAAAAACTGTTTTTT.

V and J are TRBV5-8 and TRBJ2-7, with a tentative D call TRBD2 (6 bases). Germline V gives CDR1 SGHTS, CDR2 YDEGEE. Trimming removed 4 bases at V and 3 bases at J, with 14 bases between. CDR3 length equals 14 residues. For the CDR3, the DNA is TGTGCCAGCAGCCTGAGTAGCGGTTACTACGAGCAGTACTTC. It specifies CASSLSSGYYEQYF. The whole variable domain, remainder taken from reference TRBV5-8 and TRBJ2-7, is EAGVTQSPTHLIKTRGQQATLRCSPISGHTSVYWYQQALGLGLQFLLWYDEGEERNRGNFPPRFSGRQFPNYSSELNVNALELEDSALYLCASSLSSGYYEQYFGPGTRLTVT.

This sequence joins TRBV6-6 and TRBJ2-5; 15 positions agree with TRBD2. Trimming at V came to 5 bases and at J to 5 bases, leaving 6 bases not matched to a gene. This CDR3 contains 16 residues. Germline CDR1 and CDR2: MNHNY and SVGAGI (reference sequence). In DNA, the CDR3 is TGTGCCAGCAGTCAGGGGACTAGCGGGAGGACGGAGACCCAGTACTTC. Its protein product is CASSQGTSGRTETQYF.

V is TRBV29-1 and J is TRBJ1-5, with TRBD1 as a possible D gene (6 bases). CDR1 is SQVTM, CDR2 ANQGSEA, per germline. The CDR3 sequence is 13 residues long. The V and J ends lost 6 bases and 3 bases respectively, with 12 bases between them. Written as DNA, the CDR3 is TGCAGCGTAAAACAGGGCCCCAATCAGCCCCAGCATTTT. Translated, it gives CSVKQGPNQPQHF.

The V call is TRBV11-2, the J call TRBJ1-1; 9 nucleotides match TRBD1. The V gene end was trimmed by 5 bases and the J gene end by 7 bases; junction bases not matched to a gene: 8. The CDR3 has 14 amino acids. Germline loops: CDR1 SGHAT, CDR2 FQNNGV. The CDR3 spells CASSPEDRGLEAFF. Here the CDR3 DNA reads TGTGCCAGCAGCCCCGAGGACAGGGGCCTTGAAGCTTTCTTT. The whole variable domain, filled in from reference TRBV11-2 and TRBJ1-1, reads EAGVAQSPRYKIIEKRQSVAFWCNPISGHATLYWYQQILGQGPKLLIQFQNNGVVDDSQLPKDRFSAERLKGVDSTLKIQPAKLEDSAVYLCASSPEDRGLEAFFGQGTRLTVV.

This clone was counted between two and nine times. The rearrangement joins TRBV7-2 to TRBJ2-7, with D perhaps matching TRBD2 (6 bases). With 4 bases removed from V and 2 bases from J, the gap between germline ends came to 18 bases. Looked up from germline, CDR1 is SGHTA and CDR2 is FQGNSA. This CDR3 has 16 residues. The CDR3 DNA is TGTGCCAGCAGCTACTCCCCGGGACTGATGACCTACGAGCAGTACTTC. It translates to CASSYSPGLMTYEQYF.

The chain has TRBV7-3 and TRBJ2-7; D may be TRBD1 or TRBD2 (5 bases each). Germline loops: CDR1 SGHTA, CDR2 FQGTGA. V was clipped by 5 bases and J by 4 bases, with 18 bases between them. This CDR3 contains 15 residues. The CDR3 bases are TGTGCCAGCAGCGCAGGGCGTGAGGGGCAATACGAGCAGTACTTC. It is translated as CASSAGREGQYEQYF. The entire variable domain, with the rest obtained from reference TRBV7-3 and TRBJ2-7, is as follows: GAGVSQTPSNKVTEKGKYVELRCDPISGHTALYWYRQSLGQGPEFLIYFQGTGAADDSGLPNDRFFAVRPEGSVSTLKIQRTERGDSAVYLCASSAGREGQYEQYFGPGTRLTVT.

This clone was found a few times. The chain employs TRBV28 and TRBJ2-1; 11 bases line up with TRBD1. Germline CDR1 is MDHEN and CDR2 is SYDVKM. The length of the CDR3 is 21 residues. V was pared by 7 bases and J by 0 bases, with 20 bases of the junction left unmatched. The CDR3 sequence: CASNPIGGGTGGGSSYNEQFF. The CDR3 bases are TGTGCCAGCAACCCCATCGGTGGAGGGACAGGGGGTGGAAGCTCCTACAATGAGCAGTTCTTC.

The chain is built from TRBV6-1 and TRBJ2-1; tentative D call: TRBD2 (6 bases). V lost 3 bases to trimming and J lost 10 bases, with 22 bases between them. This CDR3 spans 16 amino acids. CDR1 and CDR2 from the germline V gene are MNHNS and SASEGT. The CDR3 coding sequence is TGTGCCAGCAGTGATGGGGGGACTGGCTATCGGCGGGAGCAGTTCTTC. Amino acids: CASSDGGTGYRREQFF.

This chain connects TRBV28 to TRBJ1-2; D is perhaps TRBD1 (6 bases). Germline values: CDR1 MDHEN, CDR2 SYDVKM. Trimming pared 3 bases from V and 4 bases from J, leaving 18 bases between. The CDR3 has 16 residues. DNA for the CDR3: TGTGCCAGCAGTTTGAGGGGGTTTGTAGGGTCCTATGGCTACACCTTC. Amino acid sequence: CASSLRGFVGSYGYTF.

This clone was found once. The rearrangement uses TRBV30 and TRBJ2-3, with D possibly TRBD2 on 5 matching bases. Germline CDR1 GTSNPN, CDR2 SVGIG (reference sequence). V gave up 0 bases and J gave up 4 bases, with 14 bases separating them. The CDR3 consists of 15 residues. CDR3 in amino acids: CAWSVERAVPDTQYF. In DNA, the CDR3 is TGTGCCTGGAGTGTAGAGAGGGCCGTTCCAGATACGCAGTATTTT.

The chain has TRBV28 and TRBJ1-3; 8 positions agree with TRBD1. Germline CDR1 and CDR2: MDHEN and SYDVKM. V trimming: 5 bases; J trimming: 3 bases; junction bases outside the gene matches: 15. This CDR3 is built from 18 residues. The CDR3 bases are TGTGCCAGCAGTAAGAATCCCGACAGGGGAACTGGTGGAAACACCATATATTTT. Translated: CASSKNPDRGTGGNTIYF.

The genes are TRBV27 and TRBJ2-7, with 8 bases that match TRBD1. Germline V gene sequence: CDR1 MNHEY, CDR2 SMNVEV (reference sequence). This CDR3 contains 17 residues. The junction had 9 bases not matched to a gene; V was cut back by 2 bases and J by 0 bases. The CDR3 DNA is TGTGCCAGCAGTTTAACCGGGACAGGAGAGATCTCCTACGAGCAGTACTTC. Translated, it gives CASSLTGTGEISYEQYF.

This chain uses TRBV14 with TRBJ2-7; D is possibly TRBD2 (7 bases). Germline V gene lookup returns CDR1 SGHDN and CDR2 FVKESK. The CDR3 runs 19 residues. V was shortened by 0 bases and J by 2 bases, with 23 bases between the two germline ends. This CDR3 is CASSQEIGGGQGTTYEQYF. The CDR3 DNA follows: TGTGCCAGCAGCCAAGAAATTGGGGGGGGGCAGGGCACTACCTACGAGCAGTACTTC.